The rows below give T cell receptor beta chains drawn from one sample of a study of radiotherapy plus CTLA-4 blockade in lung cancer. TCRdb's table, derived via immunoSEQ multiplex PCR, lists solely in-frame clones and lacks some. Among about 120,000 clones, approximately 90% were seen once, and the ten largest hold 6.9%. The material was peripheral blood, obtained from a patient treated with radiotherapy plus ipilimumab. These receptors were collected from a human donor with non-small cell lung cancer that progressed on radiotherapy plus ipilimumab. Each CDR3 is given with its conserved first and last residue. The order of the fields is J gene, D gene, clone size, V gene, CDR3 protein, CDR3 DNA. The D gene is left open where the match is weak. Only part of the rows carry a size: once, few, many, or a class if the clone is expanded.

J gene: TRBJ1-5
D gene: NA
clone size: NA
V gene: TRBV11-2
CDR3 protein: CASSLARDQPQHF
CDR3 DNA: TGTGCCAGCAGCTTAGCGAGGGATCAGCCCCAGCATTTT

J gene: TRBJ2-7
D gene: NA
clone size: few
V gene: TRBV7-9
CDR3 protein: CASSNSYEQYF
CDR3 DNA: TGTGCCAGCAGCAACTCCTACGAGCAGTACTTC

J gene: TRBJ2-1
D gene: TRBD2
clone size: NA
V gene: TRBV7-2
CDR3 protein: CASSFLTSGRGEQFF
CDR3 DNA: TGTGCCAGCAGCTTCTTGACTAGCGGGAGAGGTGAGCAGTTCTTC

J gene: TRBJ1-5
D gene: NA
clone size: NA
V gene: TRBV7-8
CDR3 protein: CASSLDGVGQPQHF
CDR3 DNA: TGTGCCAGCAGCTTAGACGGGGTCGGACAGCCCCAGCATTTT

J gene: TRBJ2-7
D gene: NA
clone size: NA
V gene: TRBV11-1
CDR3 protein: CASSSGPTREQYF
CDR3 DNA: TGTGCCAGCAGCTCGGGGCCCACCCGGGAGCAGTACTTC

J gene: TRBJ2-1
D gene: TRBD2
clone size: NA
V gene: TRBV7-8
CDR3 protein: CASMKREGHYNEQFF
CDR3 DNA: TGTGCCAGCATGAAGCGGGAGGGTCATTACAATGAGCAGTTCTTC

J gene: TRBJ2-1
D gene: NA
clone size: NA
V gene: TRBV7-7
CDR3 protein: CASSLGSSWGHNEQFF
CDR3 DNA: TGTGCTAGCAGCTTAGGGTCCTCGTGGGGACACAATGAGCAGTTCTTC

J gene: TRBJ1-5
D gene: NA
clone size: NA
V gene: TRBV9
CDR3 protein: CASSVGGGDNQPQHF
CDR3 DNA: TGTGCCAGCAGCGTAGGAGGGGGTGACAATCAGCCCCAGCATTTT

J gene: TRBJ2-1
D gene: NA
clone size: NA
V gene: TRBV19
CDR3 protein: CASSSRRKSSYNEQFF
CDR3 DNA: TGTGCCAGTAGTTCAAGACGGAAGAGCTCCTACAATGAGCAGTTCTTC

J gene: TRBJ1-5
D gene: NA
clone size: NA
V gene: TRBV19
CDR3 protein: CASSIVQQPQHF
CDR3 DNA: TGTGCCAGTAGTATAGTCCAACAGCCCCAGCATTTT

J gene: TRBJ2-6
D gene: NA
clone size: NA
V gene: TRBV6-1
CDR3 protein: CASSEGSSGANVLTF
CDR3 DNA: TGTGCCAGCAGTGAAGGGTCCTCTGGGGCCAACGTCCTGACTTTC

J gene: TRBJ2-7
D gene: NA
clone size: NA
V gene: TRBV25-1
CDR3 protein: CASSEDPGHGEQYF
CDR3 DNA: TGTGCCAGCAGTGAAGACCCGGGACATGGGGAGCAGTACTTC

J gene: TRBJ2-2
D gene: NA
clone size: NA
V gene: TRBV13
CDR3 protein: CASSLGGNTGELFF
CDR3 DNA: TGTGCCAGCAGCTTAGGCGGCAACACCGGGGAGCTGTTTTTT

J gene: TRBJ2-1
D gene: TRBD2
clone size: once
V gene: TRBV6-5
CDR3 protein: CASSYLTSGRGNEQFF
CDR3 DNA: TGTGCCAGCAGTTACTTGACTAGCGGGAGGGGGAATGAGCAGTTCTTC

J gene: TRBJ1-4
D gene: NA
clone size: NA
V gene: TRBV14
CDR3 protein: CASSQVRGSGEKLFF
CDR3 DNA: TGTGCCAGCAGCCAAGTGCGAGGCTCCGGTGAAAAACTGTTTTTT

J gene: TRBJ2-3
D gene: TRBD2
clone size: NA
V gene: TRBV6-1
CDR3 protein: CASSAGTSDTQYF
CDR3 DNA: TGTGCCAGCAGTGCCGGGACTAGTGATACGCAGTATTTT

J gene: TRBJ2-3
D gene: TRBD2
clone size: once
V gene: TRBV12-5
CDR3 protein: CASGLGLALTDTQYF
CDR3 DNA: TGTGCTAGTGGTTTGGGACTAGCGTTAACAGATACGCAGTATTTT

J gene: TRBJ2-1
D gene: NA
clone size: NA
V gene: TRBV9
CDR3 protein: CASSAGTTGYNEQFF
CDR3 DNA: TGTGCCAGCAGCGCCGGGACGACGGGCTACAATGAGCAGTTCTTC

J gene: TRBJ2-3
D gene: NA
clone size: NA
V gene: TRBV7-2
CDR3 protein: CASSPGTQTDTQYF
CDR3 DNA: TGTGCCAGCAGCCCCGGGACTCAGACAGATACGCAGTATTTT

J gene: TRBJ1-2
D gene: TRBD1
clone size: NA
V gene: TRBV9
CDR3 protein: CASSAGQGIEYYGYTF
CDR3 DNA: TGTGCCAGCAGCGCCGGACAGGGAATTGAGTACTATGGCTACACCTTC

J gene: TRBJ2-1
D gene: NA
clone size: NA
V gene: TRBV9
CDR3 protein: CASSSIPGGGLGASYNEQFF
CDR3 DNA: TGTGCCAGCAGCTCCATCCCGGGGGGCGGACTAGGGGCTTCCTACAATGAGCAGTTCTTC

J gene: TRBJ2-3
D gene: NA
clone size: NA
V gene: TRBV19
CDR3 protein: CASSIVRTLASTDTQYF
CDR3 DNA: TGTGCCAGTAGTATAGTCCGGACTCTAGCTAGCACAGATACGCAGTATTTT

J gene: TRBJ2-1
D gene: NA
clone size: few
V gene: TRBV29-1
CDR3 protein: CSVLGASSYNEQFF
CDR3 DNA: TGCAGCGTGCTTGGCGCAAGCTCCTACAATGAGCAGTTCTTC

J gene: TRBJ1-5
D gene: NA
clone size: NA
V gene: TRBV2
CDR3 protein: CASTHGDLGGQPQHF
CDR3 DNA: TGTGCCAGCACCCATGGGGACTTGGGGGGTCAGCCCCAGCATTTT

J gene: TRBJ2-1
D gene: NA
clone size: NA
V gene: TRBV11-3
CDR3 protein: CASSLSPLGEQFF
CDR3 DNA: TGTGCCAGCAGCTTAAGCCCACTAGGCGAGCAGTTCTTC

J gene: TRBJ2-2
D gene: TRBD2
clone size: NA
V gene: TRBV6-5
CDR3 protein: CASSLAGEQGGELFF
CDR3 DNA: TGTGCCAGCAGCCTAGCGGGAGAGCAAGGCGGGGAGCTGTTTTTT

J gene: TRBJ2-1
D gene: NA
clone size: NA
V gene: TRBV27
CDR3 protein: CASSRSRTNWDLNEQFF
CDR3 DNA: TGTGCCAGCAGTAGATCTCGGACCAACTGGGACCTCAATGAGCAGTTCTTC

J gene: TRBJ2-2
D gene: NA
clone size: NA
V gene: TRBV9
CDR3 protein: CASSVFGRANTGELFF
CDR3 DNA: TGTGCCAGCAGCGTATTTGGGCGGGCGAACACCGGGGAGCTGTTTTTT

J gene: TRBJ2-2
D gene: TRBD1
clone size: NA
V gene: TRBV6-5
CDR3 protein: CASSRTGKNTGELFF
CDR3 DNA: TGTGCCAGCAGCAGGACAGGAAAGAACACCGGGGAGCTGTTTTTT

J gene: TRBJ1-5
D gene: NA
clone size: NA
V gene: TRBV27
CDR3 protein: CASRKGLYSNQPQHF
CDR3 DNA: TGTGCCAGCAGAAAGGGGCTATATAGCAATCAGCCCCAGCATTTT

J gene: TRBJ2-3
D gene: TRBD2
clone size: few
V gene: TRBV14
CDR3 protein: CASSQTSGSTDTQYF
CDR3 DNA: TGTGCCAGCAGCCAGACTAGCGGGAGCACAGATACGCAGTATTTT

J gene: TRBJ1-5
D gene: TRBD1
clone size: once
V gene: TRBV19
CDR3 protein: CASSRTGAGGDNQPQHF
CDR3 DNA: TGTGCCAGTAGCCGGACAGGGGCAGGGGGGGACAATCAGCCCCAGCATTTT

J gene: TRBJ1-1
D gene: NA
clone size: NA
V gene: TRBV6-1
CDR3 protein: CASSFLRGETEAFF
CDR3 DNA: TGTGCCAGCAGCTTCCTCAGGGGAGAAACTGAAGCTTTCTTT

J gene: TRBJ2-2
D gene: TRBD2
clone size: NA
V gene: TRBV9
CDR3 protein: CASSARGNPGELFF
CDR3 DNA: TGTGCCAGCAGCGCGCGGGGGAACCCCGGGGAGCTGTTTTTT

J gene: TRBJ2-5
D gene: NA
clone size: NA
V gene: TRBV11-3
CDR3 protein: CASSGQQQAQETQYF
CDR3 DNA: TGTGCCAGCAGCGGACAACAGCAAGCCCAAGAGACCCAGTACTTC

J gene: TRBJ2-2
D gene: NA
clone size: NA
V gene: TRBV9
CDR3 protein: CASSVVPGNTGELFF
CDR3 DNA: TGTGCCAGCAGCGTAGTTCCGGGGAACACCGGGGAGCTGTTTTTT

J gene: TRBJ2-5
D gene: NA
clone size: NA
V gene: TRBV5-1
CDR3 protein: CASSSAPSRSETQYF
CDR3 DNA: TGCGCCAGCAGCTCGGCCCCGTCGAGGTCCGAGACCCAGTACTTC

J gene: TRBJ1-5
D gene: NA
clone size: NA
V gene: TRBV30
CDR3 protein: CAWRSSDYQPQHF
CDR3 DNA: TGTGCCTGGAGGTCTTCGGATTATCAGCCCCAGCATTTT

J gene: TRBJ2-3
D gene: NA
clone size: NA
V gene: TRBV2
CDR3 protein: CASPPGLDSTDTQYF
CDR3 DNA: TGTGCCAGCCCACCGGGACTCGATAGCACAGATACGCAGTATTTT

J gene: TRBJ2-7
D gene: TRBD1
clone size: NA
V gene: TRBV5-1
CDR3 protein: CASSLTGGTGAPEQYF
CDR3 DNA: TGCGCCAGCAGCTTAACCGGAGGGACAGGGGCCCCCGAGCAGTACTTC

J gene: TRBJ2-7
D gene: NA
clone size: once
V gene: TRBV21-1
CDR3 protein: CASSTRDLTASADQYF
CDR3 DNA: TGTGCCAGCAGCACAAGGGACTTAACCGCATCCGCAGACCAGTACTTC

J gene: TRBJ2-7
D gene: NA
clone size: NA
V gene: TRBV9
CDR3 protein: CTFSPGGIHYEQYF
CDR3 DNA: TGTACCTTCTCCCCGGGCGGGATACACTACGAGCAGTACTTC

J gene: TRBJ2-3
D gene: TRBD1
clone size: NA
V gene: TRBV6-6
CDR3 protein: CASSFSTGVGTDTQYF
CDR3 DNA: TGTGCCAGCAGTTTCTCGACAGGGGTAGGCACAGATACGCAGTATTTT

J gene: TRBJ2-1
D gene: TRBD2
clone size: NA
V gene: TRBV7-2
CDR3 protein: CASNPGTSGKQFF
CDR3 DNA: TGTGCCAGTAACCCCGGGACTAGCGGGAAACAGTTCTTC

J gene: TRBJ2-2
D gene: NA
clone size: NA
V gene: TRBV12-5
CDR3 protein: CASGFVLAEIGELFF
CDR3 DNA: TGTGCTAGTGGTTTTGTCCTGGCGGAGATCGGGGAGCTGTTTTTT

J gene: TRBJ2-5
D gene: NA
clone size: NA
V gene: TRBV11-2
CDR3 protein: CASSLGLAETQYF
CDR3 DNA: TGTGCCAGCAGCTTAGGTCTAGCGGAGACCCAGTACTTC

J gene: TRBJ2-1
D gene: TRBD2
clone size: NA
V gene: TRBV9
CDR3 protein: CASSGGLADNEQFF
CDR3 DNA: TGTGCCAGCAGCGGAGGACTAGCGGACAATGAGCAGTTCTTC

J gene: TRBJ2-7
D gene: NA
clone size: NA
V gene: TRBV27
CDR3 protein: CASRSGYEQYF
CDR3 DNA: TGTGCCAGCAGGTCGGGATACGAGCAGTACTTC

J gene: TRBJ2-7
D gene: TRBD2
clone size: NA
V gene: TRBV4-2
CDR3 protein: CASRTSGSSYEQYF
CDR3 DNA: TGTGCCAGCAGAACTAGCGGTAGCTCCTACGAGCAGTACTTC

J gene: TRBJ2-1
D gene: NA
clone size: NA
V gene: TRBV25-1
CDR3 protein: CASSEGLRGNEQFF
CDR3 DNA: TGTGCCAGCAGTGAAGGTCTCAGGGGCAATGAGCAGTTCTTC

J gene: TRBJ1-5
D gene: NA
clone size: NA
V gene: TRBV21-1
CDR3 protein: CASTPYCAGNGQPQHF
CDR3 DNA: TGTGCCAGCACCCCCTACTGTGCAGGGAACGGACAGCCCCAGCATTTT